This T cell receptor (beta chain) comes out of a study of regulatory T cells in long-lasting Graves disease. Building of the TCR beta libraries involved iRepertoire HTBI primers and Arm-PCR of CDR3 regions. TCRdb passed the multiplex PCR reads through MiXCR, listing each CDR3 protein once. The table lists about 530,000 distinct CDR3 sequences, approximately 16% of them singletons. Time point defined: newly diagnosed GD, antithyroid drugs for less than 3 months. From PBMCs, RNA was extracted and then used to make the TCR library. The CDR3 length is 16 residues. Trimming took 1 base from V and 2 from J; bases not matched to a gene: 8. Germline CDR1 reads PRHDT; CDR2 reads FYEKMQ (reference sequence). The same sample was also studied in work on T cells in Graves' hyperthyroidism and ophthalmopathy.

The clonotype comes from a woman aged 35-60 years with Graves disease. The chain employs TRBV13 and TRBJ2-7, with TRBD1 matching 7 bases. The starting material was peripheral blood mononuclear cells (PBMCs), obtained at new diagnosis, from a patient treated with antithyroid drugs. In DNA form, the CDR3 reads TGTGCCAGCAGCTTAGCCCCTCGAGGGGGCACCTACGAGCAGTACTTC. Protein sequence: CASSLAPRGGTYEQYF. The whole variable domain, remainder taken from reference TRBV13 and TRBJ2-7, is AAGVIQSPRHLIKEKRETATLKCYPIPRHDTVYWYQQGPGQDPQFLISFYEKMQSDKGSIPDRFSAQQFSDYHSELNMSSLELGDSALYFCASSLAPRGGTYEQYFGPGTRLTVT.